This record looks at one T cell receptor beta chain sequence and its context. The antigen is undetermined. With 60 Vbeta and 13 Jbeta primers, the PCR was carried out. The method was immunoSEQ multiplex PCR; TCRdb's version includes in-frame clones alone and lacks a portion of them. Among 150,000 or so clones, roughly 80% were seen once, and the ten largest hold approximately 10%. These data come from a study of cytomegalovirus exposure and HLA in healthy donors. Study-level points and caveats: Sequencing likely generated an artifact that appeared as a cluster of highly shared sequence variants. Researchers reported from a later analysis that most CMV-associated TCR beta chains appeared HLA-restricted. In most subjects, TCR beta sequences reportedly gave accurate predictions of HLA-A and HLA-B alleles.

The germline gives CDR1 SGHRS, CDR2 YFSETQ. There are 13 residues in the CDR3. V was pared by 5 bases and J by 3 bases, with 4 bases of the junction left unmatched. Sequenced input: PBMCs. The TCR originated in a man aged 18-30 years in good health and CMV-seropositive. The V and J genes are TRBV5-1 and TRBJ1-2; TRBD1 aligns across 7 bases. The CDR3 sequence: CASREGQHYGYTF. In nucleotides, the CDR3 is TGCGCCAGCAGAGAGGGACAGCACTATGGCTACACCTTC.